This T cell receptor beta chain was obtained from a study of blood T cell repertoires in COVID-19. For the study at large: The samples span acute and convalescent COVID-19 from the United States, Italy and Spain. T cells, B-cell-depleted T cells, or PBMCs supplied cDNA or gDNA.

The CDR3 loop spans 15 amino acids. The V and J ends lost 5 bases and 4 bases, in that order; junction bases with no gene match: 6. CDR1 is SGHTA, CDR2 FQGNSA, per germline. The authors' processing: Reference gene primer amplification gave estimated nucleated cell counts. The protocol was immunoSEQ multiplex PCR, while the TCRdb copy is restricted to in-frame clones and leaves out a portion. V and J calls and clone size are as listed in that table; D and trimming were resolved from the DNA. The sample includes about 300,000 clones, about 86% of them seen just once. The sequenced sample consisted of peripheral blood. The chain is built from TRBV7-2 and TRBJ2-1; 9 bases align to TRBD1. This TCR derives from a woman aged 45-59 years with acute or convalescent COVID-19. CDR3 loop: CASSVDRGGYNEQFF. The CDR3 DNA reads as TGTGCCAGCAGCGTGGACAGGGGAGGGTACAATGAGCAGTTCTTC.